Detailed here is one TCR beta chain. These data originate in a study of T cells in Graves' hyperthyroidism and ophthalmopathy. Study-wide background: At the time of initial diagnosis and before any treatment, peripheral blood was collected.

The source material, RNA transcripts, was used to amplify TCR beta CDR3 regions. Researchers ran a first-round RT-PCR on the TCR CDR3 using the HTBI primer set. MiXCR, applied by TCRdb to the multiplex PCR reads, yields one record per CDR3 protein. Among 500,000 to 750,000 distinct CDR3 sequences, more than 13% were seen once, and the ten largest hold around 7%. With V trimmed by 3 bases and J by 5 bases, 6 bases remained unmatched. Germline V gives CDR1 LNHDA, CDR2 SQIVND (reference sequence). The CDR3 contains 15 residues. This sequence was found in a woman aged 18-29 years with Graves' ophthalmopathy. Sequenced material: blood. The genes are TRBV19 and TRBJ1-2; 10 bases align to TRBD1. In DNA form, the CDR3 reads TGTGCCAGTAGTATGGTGACAGGGGGCGCTTATGGCTACACCTTC. Amino acid sequence: CASSMVTGGAYGYTF.